These T cell receptor beta chains were read from a single sample in a study of shared clonotypes between healthy human individuals. The assay was immunoSEQ multiplex PCR, and TCRdb's table has in-frame clones only and misses some. The sample lists under 1,100,000 clones; roughly 80% were seen once. The sequencing input was memory CD4+ T cells sorted from blood. The receptors originated from a man younger than 30 in good health. The CDR3 runs from the conserved cysteine through the conserved F or W. D genes are given only for firm matches. The size of a clone is reported for some rows only, either as once, few or many, or as a class for expanded clones.

d_gene,v_gene,j_gene,len,abundance,CDR3nt,CDR3aa
NA,TRBV6-6,TRBJ1-5,12,NA,TGTGCCAGCGGGGAAGGGGATCAGCCCCAGCATTTT,CASGEGDQPQHF
TRBD1,TRBV28,TRBJ1-3,16,NA,TGTGCCAGCAGCCTTAACAGGGGCTACTCTGGAAACACCATATATTTT,CASSLNRGYSGNTIYF
NA,TRBV28,TRBJ1-2,13,few,TGTGCCAGCACTTCCGGAATTAACTATGGCTACACCTTC,CASTSGINYGYTF
NA,TRBV25-1,TRBJ2-1,15,once,TGTGCCAGCAGTACCGGGACCCGATCCTACAATGAGCAGTTCTTC,CASSTGTRSYNEQFF
NA,TRBV28,TRBJ1-1,14,NA,TGTGCCAGCAGCATAGGACAGCTGAACACTGAAGCTTTCTTT,CASSIGQLNTEAFF
TRBD2,TRBV18,TRBJ2-7,15,NA,TGTGCCAGCTCACCACCCACTCCGGGGGAGGGCGAGCAGTACTTC,CASSPPTPGEGEQYF
NA,TRBV6-1,TRBJ1-3,13,NA,TGTGCCAGCAGTCGCCCAAAAGAAAACACCATATATTTT,CASSRPKENTIYF
NA,TRBV2,TRBJ2-5,13,NA,TGTGCCAGCAGGGGGGACTTCCAAGAGACCCAGTACTTC,CASRGDFQETQYF
NA,TRBV29-1,TRBJ1-1,14,NA,TGCAGCGTGGGGCAGAGGCTAACCAACACTGAAGCTTTCTTT,CSVGQRLTNTEAFF
NA,TRBV29-1,TRBJ2-6,16,few,TGCAGCGTTGAATTGGCAGGCTTCTCTGGGGCCAACGTCCTGACTTTC,CSVELAGFSGANVLTF
NA,TRBV18,TRBJ1-5,13,many,TGTGCCAGCTCATCGGTTGGTGGTCAGCCCCAGCATTTT,CASSSVGGQPQHF
TRBD1,TRBV6-1,TRBJ1-1,14,NA,TGTGCCAGCAGTGAAGCGGACAGGCACACTGAAGCTTTCTTT,CASSEADRHTEAFF
NA,TRBV14,TRBJ2-1,15,once,TGTGCCAGCAGCCGATGGGACGGGCGGGACAATGAGCAGTTCTTC,CASSRWDGRDNEQFF
TRBD2,TRBV7-2,TRBJ2-3,16,NA,TGTGCCAGCAGCTTACAGGGTAGCGGGGTAGGAGATACGCAGTATTTT,CASSLQGSGVGDTQYF
NA,TRBV7-3,TRBJ2-1,15,NA,TGTGCCAGCAGCGGAGGAGGCAGTCTCCGCAATGAGCAGTTCTTC,CASSGGGSLRNEQFF
TRBD1,TRBV5-1,TRBJ2-3,15,NA,TGCGCCAGCAGTGGGGGACAGGGGAGGGCAGATACGCAGTATTTT,CASSGGQGRADTQYF
TRBD2,TRBV6-4,TRBJ2-1,14,NA,TGTGCCAGCAGTGTAGCGGGGGGGCATGTTGAGCAGTTCTTC,CASSVAGGHVEQFF
NA,TRBV5-4,TRBJ2-2,14,NA,TGTGCCAGCAGCCCGGTGGGAGAGCGGGGGGAGCTGTTTTTT,CASSPVGERGELFF
NA,TRBV28,TRBJ1-4,15,once,TGTGCCAGTCGGGGACCTGGTGCAACTAATGAAAAACTGTTTTTT,CASRGPGATNEKLFF
NA,TRBV5-4,TRBJ2-7,17,NA,TGTGCCAGCAGTCCAGGAGGATTCCGGGACCCTATCTACGAGCAGTACTTC,CASSPGGFRDPIYEQYF
TRBD2,TRBV7-2,TRBJ2-2,19,NA,TGTGCCAGCAGCTTAGATATCACTAGCGGGAGGGATGGCACCGGGGAGCTGTTTTTT,CASSLDITSGRDGTGELFF
NA,TRBV5-1,TRBJ2-3,13,NA,TGCGCCAGCAGCGATCAGAGAACAGATACGCAGTATTTT,CASSDQRTDTQYF
TRBD2,TRBV7-2,TRBJ2-3,14,few,TGTGCCAGCACCTCGGGACTATTAACAGATACGCAGTATTTT,CASTSGLLTDTQYF
TRBD1,TRBV6-1,TRBJ2-1,14,NA,TGTGCCAGCAGACAGGGGGGTTCCTACAATGAGCAGTTCTTC,CASRQGGSYNEQFF
NA,TRBV5-8,TRBJ2-1,13,NA,TGTGCCAGCAGTTATAGGGGGACCGTGGAGCAGTTCTTC,CASSYRGTVEQFF
TRBD1,TRBV10-3,TRBJ2-7,14,NA,TGTGCCATCAGCCGGACAGGTGAAAAGTCCGAGCAGTACTTC,CAISRTGEKSEQYF
TRBD1,TRBV5-1,TRBJ2-7,14,NA,TGCGCCAGCAGCACTGGACAGGGGGTAGGCGAGCAGTACTTC,CASSTGQGVGEQYF
NA,TRBV28,TRBJ2-5,13,NA,TGTGCCAGCAGCCTCTGGGGGCAAGAGACCCAGTACTTC,CASSLWGQETQYF
NA,TRBV6-1,TRBJ2-1,15,many,TGTGCCAGCACCGAGTGGGGGGAGGTATACAATGAGCAGTTCTTC,CASTEWGEVYNEQFF
NA,TRBV11-2,TRBJ2-1,14,few,TGTGCCAGCAGCTTAGATTGGGCTCTCAATGAGCAGTTCTTC,CASSLDWALNEQFF
TRBD1,TRBV28,TRBJ1-5,15,NA,TGTGCCAGCAGTCAAGAGACAGGGTGGAATCAGCCCCAGCATTTT,CASSQETGWNQPQHF
NA,TRBV18,TRBJ1-1,14,NA,TGTGCCAGCTCACCCGGGGGCGCGAACACTGAAGCTTTCTTT,CASSPGGANTEAFF
TRBD2,TRBV9,TRBJ2-2,20,many,TGTGCCAGCAGCCCTCGTCCCGGGACTAGCGGGAGAAGGAACACCGGGGAGCTGTTTTTT,CASSPRPGTSGRRNTGELFF
TRBD1,TRBV6-1,TRBJ2-2,14,NA,TGTGCCAGCATTTGGGGACAGGCCACCGGGGAGCTGTTTTTT,CASIWGQATGELFF
TRBD1,TRBV30,TRBJ2-7,13,once,TGTGCCTGGGAACAGGGGGTCTCCTACGAGCAGTACTTC,CAWEQGVSYEQYF
TRBD1,TRBV2,TRBJ1-1,15,once,TGTGCCAGCAGTGATGGAAAGGGGGCGAACACTGAAGCTTTCTTT,CASSDGKGANTEAFF
NA,TRBV19,TRBJ2-7,14,NA,TGTGCCAGTAGTGTTAGCGGGACAGTGAGGGAGCAGTACTTC,CASSVSGTVREQYF
NA,TRBV5-1,TRBJ2-3,17,NA,TGCGCCAGCAGCCTCCCCCTTGGGGGTAGAAACACAGATACGCAGTATTTT,CASSLPLGGRNTDTQYF
NA,TRBV28,TRBJ1-2,14,NA,TGTGCCAGCAGGGGTCACGGGGGTTGGGATGGCTACACCTTC,CASRGHGGWDGYTF
NA,TRBV7-3,TRBJ2-3,13,NA,TGTGCCAGCAGCCCCCAGGGAGCGGCGACGCAGTATTTT,CASSPQGAATQYF
NA,TRBV11-2,TRBJ2-7,13,NA,TGTGCCAGCAGCTTCGCGGCGTTCCACGAGCAGTACTTC,CASSFAAFHEQYF
TRBD2,TRBV6-1,TRBJ2-5,13,NA,TGTGCCAGCACTAGCGGGGGCCGCGAGACCCAGTACTTC,CASTSGGRETQYF
NA,TRBV4-1,TRBJ2-5,13,NA,TGCGCCAGCAGCCCCACTAGTCGGGAGACCCAGTACTTC,CASSPTSRETQYF
NA,TRBV6-5,TRBJ1-2,13,NA,TGTGCCAGCAGTTATCGACTGGGTTCTGGCTACACCTTC,CASSYRLGSGYTF
NA,TRBV2,TRBJ1-2,14,few,TGTGCCAGCAAGGTTAGCCAGTTGAACTATGGCTACACCTTC,CASKVSQLNYGYTF
NA,TRBV6-5,TRBJ1-5,15,NA,TGTGCCAGCAGGCTGGGCAGATATAGCAATCAGCCCCAGCATTTT,CASRLGRYSNQPQHF
TRBD1,TRBV10-3,TRBJ1-2,12,many,TGTGCCGCTGGACAGGGGGAAAATGGCTACACCTTC,CAAGQGENGYTF
TRBD1,TRBV15,TRBJ2-5,16,NA,TGTGCCACCAGCAGAATGGGACAGGGGATAATTGAGACCCAGTACTTC,CATSRMGQGIIETQYF
NA,TRBV7-7,TRBJ2-1,16,NA,TGTGCTAGCAGCCCTACTGGGGGGGCGAACTACAATGAGCAGTTCTTC,CASSPTGGANYNEQFF
TRBD1,TRBV5-1,TRBJ1-4,15,NA,TGCGCCAGCAGCTTCGACAGGGCGGAGCGGGAAAAACTGTTTTTT,CASSFDRAEREKLFF
TRBD2,TRBV4-1,TRBJ2-7,15,NA,TGCGCCAGCAGCCCAACGACTAGCGTACCGGCCGAGCAGTACTTC,CASSPTTSVPAEQYF
NA,TRBV29-1,TRBJ2-5,12,NA,TGCAGCACCCGCAACAGTAAAGAGACCCAGTACTTC,CSTRNSKETQYF